The 18 T cell receptor beta chains below were found in one sample sequenced in a study of shared clonotypes between healthy human individuals. The protocol was immunoSEQ multiplex PCR, while the TCRdb copy is restricted to in-frame clones and leaves out a portion. This table has roughly 2,500,000 clones, 93% appearing once. Input material: naive CD4+ T cells from PBMCs. Subset noted: CD45RA+ positively selected. The receptors here all came from a man aged 18 to 29 in good health. Some clones in this sample may be carry-over from other donors' samples.

The chain employs TRBV11-2 and TRBJ2-2; no clear D. CDR3 size: 13 residues. V gave up 2 bases and J gave up 6 bases, with 7 bases separating them. Germline V gene sequence: CDR1 SGHAT, CDR2 FQNNGV. CDR3 nucleotides: TGTGCCAGCAGCTTAAGGTTCGCCGGGGAGCTGTTTTTT. This sequence encodes CASSLRFAGELFF.

In the case of this clone: In the same sample, other DNA sequences code for this CDR3. The chain employs TRBV11-2 and TRBJ1-1; D not resolved. The CDR3 has 13 residues. CDR1 SGHAT and CDR2 FQNNGV come from the germline V gene. Trimming removed 1 base at V and 1 base at J, with 4 bases between. CDR3 residues: CASSLVWNTEAFF. Here the CDR3 DNA reads TGTGCCAGCAGCTTAGTTTGGAACACTGAAGCTTTCTTT.

The chain carries TRBV21-1 and TRBJ2-7; the table's TRBD2 call for D was not verified on the DNA. TRBV21-1 is a listed pseudogene. CDR3 length equals 15 residues. The CDR3 spells CASSPRLAGGYEQYF. Written as DNA, the CDR3 is TGTGCCAGCAGCCCCCGACTAGCGGGAGGATACGAGCAGTACTTC.

This chain links TRBV4-2 with TRBJ2-7; TRBD2 aligns across 11 bases. With 3 bases clipped from V and 2 bases from J, the junction kept 3 bases outside the gene matches. CDR3 length equals 15 residues. Germline V gives CDR1 LGHNA, CDR2 YNFKEQ. The CDR3: CASSQGLAVTYEQYF. CDR3 in DNA: TGTGCCAGCAGCCAGGGACTAGCGGTAACCTACGAGCAGTACTTC.

The chain has TRBV19 and TRBJ1-2; 7 bases match TRBD1. V trimming: 10 bases; J trimming: 8 bases; junction bases outside the gene matches: 13. Germline values: CDR1 LNHDA, CDR2 SQIVND (reference sequence). This CDR3 has 13 amino acids. CDR3 sequence reads: CATQMTGYGGYTF. The CDR3 DNA sequence: TGTGCCACCCAGATGACAGGGTACGGCGGCTACACCTTC.

The chain combines TRBV18 with TRBJ2-2; 8 positions match TRBD2. In germline, CDR1 is KGHSH, CDR2 LQKENI. This CDR3 region has 17 residues. J lost 3 bases, V lost 3 bases, and 9 bases had no gene match. CDR3 sequence: CASSPGLAGLHTGELFF. Written as DNA, the CDR3 is TGTGCCAGCTCACCCGGACTAGCTGGACTACACACCGGGGAGCTGTTTTTT.

For this clone: Different DNA sequences within this sample yield the same CDR3. The chain carries TRBV5-1 and TRBJ2-7, with 8 bases lining up with TRBD2. This CDR3 region has 14 residues. Germline V CDR1 and CDR2: SGHRS, YFSETQ. V was pared by 1 base and J by 3 bases, with 3 bases of the junction left unmatched. The CDR3 bases are TGCGCCAGCAGCTTGTCGGGACTAGACTACGAGCAGTACTTC. This codes for CASSLSGLDYEQYF.

This clone has only one observation. The gene calls are TRBV9 and TRBJ2-7; D is perhaps TRBD2 (5 bases). Per the germline V gene, CDR1 is SGDLS and CDR2 is YYNGEE. Trimming left V 7 bases short and J 0 bases short, with 14 bases between. There are 14 residues in the CDR3. This CDR3 is CASSGTPSSYEQYF. CDR3 in DNA: TGTGCCAGCTCGGGAACGCCCAGCTCCTACGAGCAGTACTTC.

The chain employs TRBV7-9 and TRBJ2-7; D may be TRBD1 (5 bases). Looked up from germline, CDR1 is SEHNR and CDR2 is FQNEAQ (reference sequence). The CDR3 has 14 amino acids. V was clipped by 3 bases and J by 1 base, with 10 bases between them. The CDR3 bases are TGTGCCAGCAGCTTTTCGCAGGGTTCCTACGAGCAGTACTTC. It is translated as CASSFSQGSYEQYF.

Regarding this clone: Sequence at one end of the junction differs from germline and may be a read error. The chain joins TRBV15 to TRBJ1-2, with 9 nucleotides matching TRBD1. This CDR3 has 12 amino acids. Germline V gene sequence: CDR1 LNHNV, CDR2 YYDKDF (reference sequence). The CDR3 DNA is TGTGCCACCAGCAGAGATCGAGGGACAGGGTTCTTC. Protein sequence: CATSRDRGTGFF.

The chain employs TRBV7-2 and TRBJ2-3; D possibly corresponds to TRBD2 (6 bases). The CDR3 runs to 12 residues. The V end lost 6 bases, the J end lost 10 bases, and 14 bases lay between the germline ends. Germline assignment: CDR1 SGHTA and CDR2 FQGNSA. CDR3 DNA: TGTGCCAGCAGTTTTCGGGAGAGCGCGCAGTATTTT. Translated, it gives CASSFRESAQYF.

This chain links TRBV9 with TRBJ2-3; 8 bases agree with TRBD2. With 9 bases clipped from V and 5 bases from J, the junction kept 11 bases outside the gene matches. Germline V gene data show CDR1 as SGDLS and CDR2 as YYNGEE. The CDR3 totals 14 residues. In DNA form, the CDR3 reads TGTGCCACCGCGAGCGGGAGTGGCGGAGATACGCAGTATTTT. Its protein product is CATASGSGGDTQYF.

The chain recombines TRBV7-2 with TRBJ1-1, with D unresolved. V lost 1 base and J 7 bases, leaving 10 bases between the germline ends. The CDR3 runs 13 residues. Germline V CDR1 and CDR2: SGHTA, FQGNSA. The CDR3, as DNA: TGTGCCAGCAGCTTAGGGGCGAGGGATGAAGCTTTCTTT. Its translation: CASSLGARDEAFF.

Concerning this clone: Other DNA sequences from this sample encode an identical CDR3 as well. The chain combines TRBV5-1 with TRBJ2-2; D may be TRBD1 (6 bases). Trimming removed 0 bases at V and 6 bases at J, with 9 bases between. Germline V gene lookup returns CDR1 SGHRS and CDR2 YFSETQ. The CDR3 extends over 14 amino acids. CDR3 amino acids: CASSLGTGSGELFF. Here the CDR3 DNA reads TGCGCCAGCAGCTTGGGAACAGGGTCCGGGGAGCTGTTTTTT.

On this clone itself: At the DNA level, this CDR3 is encoded by other sequences in the same sample as well. The chain recombines TRBV29-1 with TRBJ2-7, with D possibly matching TRBD2 (7 bases). The germline V gene encodes CDR1 SQVTM and CDR2 ANQGSEA. Deletions cut 4 bases from V and 2 bases from J, with 9 bases between. There are 12 residues in the CDR3. The CDR3 bases are TGCAGCGTTGTAGGGGGGGCCTACGAGCAGTACTTC. Protein: CSVVGGAYEQYF.

The chain combines TRBV9 with TRBJ1-1, with D possibly TRBD1 on 6 matching bases. Germline CDR1 reads SGDLS; CDR2 reads YYNGEE. The CDR3 runs to 14 residues. V was trimmed by 3 bases and J by 4 bases, leaving 13 bases between them. The CDR3 protein is CASSGVGTSTEAFF. Written as DNA, the CDR3 is TGTGCCAGCAGCGGAGTAGGGACAAGCACTGAAGCTTTCTTT.

This CDR3 is CASSDYELGGNTIYF. In DNA, the CDR3 is TGTGCCAGCAGTGACTACGAACTTGGAGGAAACACCATATATTTT. The chain combines TRBV2 with TRBJ1-3; D gene unclear. The CDR3 has 15 amino acids. Germline lookup yields CDR1 SNHLY and CDR2 FYNNEI. Trimming left V 3 bases short and J 4 bases short, with 13 bases between. Full variable domain (rest looked up from reference TRBV2 and TRBJ1-3): EPEVTQTPSHQVTQMGQEVILRCVPISNHLYFYWYRQILGQKVEFLVSFYNNEISEKSEIFDDQFSVERPDGSNFTLKIRSTKLEDSAMYFCASSDYELGGNTIYFGEGSWLTVV.

The chain is built from TRBV5-6 and TRBJ2-3; TRBD2 might be the D (6 bases). Per germline, CDR1 SGHDT and CDR2 YYEEEE. The CDR3 is made up of 16 amino acids. V lost 4 bases and J lost 6, with 21 bases in between. CDR3 DNA sequence: TGTGCCAGCAGCCCGGATATGGGGACTCATATTGATACGCAGTATTTT. This sequence encodes CASSPDMGTHIDTQYF. The full variable domain, in which reference TRBV5-6 and TRBJ2-3 provide the parts outside the CDR3, is DAGVTQSPTHLIKTRGQQVTLRCSPKSGHDTVSWYQQALGQGPQFIFQYYEEEERQRGNFPDRFSGHQFPNYSSELNVNALLLGDSALYLCASSPDMGTHIDTQYFGPGTRLTVL.